A single sample gave rise to the 19 T cell receptor beta chains below, sequenced in a study of cytomegalovirus exposure and HLA in healthy donors. Primers included in the PCR were 60 Vbeta and 13 Jbeta primers. The method was immunoSEQ multiplex PCR; TCRdb's version includes in-frame clones alone and lacks a portion of them. The profile shows about 210,000 clones, 82% of them singletons. Sequencing was performed on PBMCs. These receptors originate from a man aged 40-49 years in good health and CMV-seropositive.

The chain joins TRBV11-2 to TRBJ2-7, with 7 bases identical to TRBD1. Trimming cost V 4 bases and J 9 bases; bases outside gene matches: 9. The CDR3 is 13 residues long. From germline, CDR1 is SGHAT and CDR2 FQNNGV. CDR3 sequence (DNA): TGTGCCAGCAGCTCTTCACTGACAGGGTTGCAGTACGTC. Its protein product is CASSSSLTGLQYV.

The chain couples TRBV7-8 to TRBJ2-6; TRBD1 agrees at 7 bases. The trim removed 5 bases at V and 0 bases at J, leaving 13 bases unmatched. The CDR3 runs to 19 residues. Germline-derived CDR1 and CDR2 are SGHVS and FQNEAQ. The CDR3 DNA sequence: TGTGCCAGCAGCGACCGACAGGGCTGGCCCTCCTCTGGGGCCAACGTCCTGACTTTC. Its translation: CASSDRQGWPSSGANVLTF.

This clone was seen once. This chain joins TRBV5-1 and TRBJ2-3, with 10 bases lining up with TRBD2. Germline CDR1 and CDR2: SGHRS and YFSETQ. V shed 3 bases, J shed 6 bases, and the junction held 4 bases outside the gene matches. There are 14 residues in the CDR3. The CDR3, as DNA: TGCGCCAGCAGCTCATCAGCGGGAGGGGATACGCAGTATTTT. It translates to CASSSSAGGDTQYF. Supplemented by reference TRBV5-1 and TRBJ2-3, the full variable domain reads KAGVTQTPRYLIKTRGQQVTLSCSPISGHRSVSWYQQTPGQGLQFLFEYFSETQRNKGNFPGRFSGRQFSNSRSEMNVSTLELGDSALYLCASSSSAGGDTQYFGPGTRLTVL.

This clone was counted between two and nine times. V usage is TRBV10-1 and J usage is TRBJ2-1; perhaps TRBD2 as D (6 bases). The V end lost 5 bases, the J end lost 8 bases, and 10 bases lay between the germline ends. The CDR3 totals 12 residues. Germline values: CDR1 WNHNN, CDR2 SYGVQD (reference sequence). CDR3 amino acids: CASSRDSHEQFF. Written as DNA, the CDR3 is TGCGCCAGCAGTCGGGACTCCCATGAGCAGTTCTTC.

The CDR3 nucleotides read TGCGCCAGCAGTGACCTTAGACAGGGACAAGAGACCCAGTACTTC. Protein: CASSDLRQGQETQYF. The chain couples TRBV10-2 to TRBJ2-5; 7 nucleotides align to TRBD1. In germline, CDR1 is WSHSY, CDR2 SAAADI. The J segment lost 2 bases and the V segment lost 3 bases, leaving 6 bases of the junction unmatched. The CDR3 extends over 15 amino acids.

This chain connects TRBV7-8 to TRBJ1-2, with 7 bases fitting TRBD1. The ends lost 5 bases at V and 3 bases at J; junction bases unmatched: 3. Germline assignment: CDR1 SGHVS and CDR2 FQNEAQ. CDR3 length equals 13 residues. The CDR3 DNA is TGTGCCAGCAGCCGAACAGGGGACTATGGCTACACCTTC. Translated: CASSRTGDYGYTF.

This sequence joins TRBV9 and TRBJ1-5; perhaps TRBD1 as D (6 bases). Looked up from germline, CDR1 is SGDLS and CDR2 is YYNGEE. The V end was cut by 3 bases, the J end by 0 bases, with 10 bases between. This CDR3 is built from 15 residues. The CDR3: CASSAQGSSNQPQHF. In DNA, the CDR3 is TGTGCCAGCAGCGCACAGGGTAGTAGCAATCAGCCCCAGCATTTT.

About this clone itself: Other DNA sequences within the sample encode an identical CDR3. The gene calls are TRBV11-2 and TRBJ1-1; TRBD1 aligns across 9 bases. Germline V lookup: CDR1 SGHAT, CDR2 FQNNGV. This CDR3 has 14 residues. V shed 3 bases, J shed 2 bases, and the junction held 1 base outside the gene matches. The CDR3 nucleotides are TGTGCCAGCAGCTTGGGACAGGGTAACACTGAAGCTTTCTTT. Translated, it gives CASSLGQGNTEAFF.

For this clone: Different DNA sequences within this sample yield the same CDR3. The V gene is TRBV6-1, the J gene TRBJ2-3; D is unclear. The CDR3 length is 13 residues. In germline, CDR1 is MNHNS, CDR2 SASEGT. Deletions cut 6 bases from V and 4 bases from J, with 11 bases between. CDR3 sequence reads: CASRASGADTQYF. CDR3 DNA: TGTGCCAGCAGGGCCAGTGGTGCAGATACGCAGTATTTT.

The V call is TRBV28, the J call TRBJ2-6; TRBD1 is a possible D gene (6 bases). The ends were cut back, 6 bases at V and 1 base at J, with 10 bases in the middle. Germline CDR1 reads MDHEN; CDR2 reads SYDVKM. This CDR3 has 15 amino acids. The CDR3: CASSHTGSGANVLTF. The CDR3 DNA reads as TGTGCCAGCAGCCATACAGGGTCTGGGGCCAACGTCCTGACTTTC.

The gene calls are TRBV9 and TRBJ2-7; 8 bases are shared with TRBD1. CDR3 length: 16 residues. Trimming at V came to 3 bases and at J to 4 bases, leaving 12 bases not matched to a gene. Germline CDR1 is SGDLS and CDR2 is YYNGEE. The CDR3 spells CASSGGTGLLPYEQYF. Written as DNA, the CDR3 is TGTGCCAGCAGCGGGGGGACAGGCCTCCTCCCTTACGAGCAGTACTTC.

Points on this clone: Its ends do not fully match the called genes, so a read error is possible. The gene calls are TRBV7-7 and TRBJ2-5; tentative D call: TRBD1 (8 bases). Germline V CDR1 and CDR2: SSHAT, FNYEAQ (reference sequence). CDR3 size: 14 residues. CDR3 loop: CASSGQGGQETQYF. The CDR3 DNA reads TGTGCTAGCAGCGGACAGGGAGGGCAAGAGACCCAGTACTTC.

The chain recombines TRBV2 with TRBJ2-3, with 9 bases that match TRBD2. The CDR3 has 15 residues. The trim removed 3 bases at V and 6 bases at J, leaving 7 bases unmatched. The V gene's germline CDR1 is SNHLY and CDR2 FYNNEI. CDR3 coding DNA: TGTGCCAGCAGTGAGCTCCTAGCGGGAATGGATACGCAGTATTTT. This translates into CASSELLAGMDTQYF.

This clone was detected once. The rearrangement uses TRBV9 and TRBJ2-3; 7 positions match TRBD1. The germline CDR1 and CDR2 sequences are SGDLS and YYNGEE. Trimming cost V 0 bases and J 5 bases; bases outside gene matches: 6. The CDR3 covers 15 residues. The CDR3 sequence: CASSVGIQGRDTQYF. The CDR3 nucleotides are TGTGCCAGCAGCGTAGGGATACAGGGGAGAGATACGCAGTATTTT.

The chain combines TRBV30 with TRBJ1-5, with TRBD1 as a possible D gene (6 bases). The germline V and J ends were trimmed by 1 base and 7 bases, with 11 bases remaining between them. CDR1 and CDR2 (germline): GTSNPN, SVGIG (reference sequence). This CDR3 comprises 13 residues. The CDR3 DNA sequence: TGTGCCTGGAGTGAGGGGGATGGGCAGCCCCAGCATTTT. Residues: CAWSEGDGQPQHF.

The rearrangement uses TRBV5-8 and TRBJ2-1; 10 bases are a match to TRBD2. Germline V gene sequence: CDR1 SGHTS, CDR2 YDEGEE. J lost 8 bases, V lost 3 bases, and 8 bases had no gene match. This CDR3 is 15 amino acids long. Written as DNA, the CDR3 is TGTGCCAGCAGCTACGGACTAGCGGCCTGGGATGAGCAGTTCTTC. This codes for CASSYGLAAWDEQFF.

The chain carries TRBV18 and TRBJ1-2; 8 nucleotides align to TRBD1. The junction had 7 bases not matched to a gene; V was cut back by 6 bases and J by 4 bases. This CDR3 has 14 residues. Germline V gives CDR1 KGHSH, CDR2 LQKENI. The CDR3 region is CASSPTGDSYGYTF. DNA for the CDR3: TGTGCCAGCTCCCCGACAGGGGACTCCTATGGCTACACCTTC.

V gene TRBV18 combines with J gene TRBJ1-1; D unresolved. From germline, CDR1 is KGHSH and CDR2 LQKENI. V lost 3 bases to trimming and J lost 9 bases, with 14 bases between them. The length of the CDR3 is 13 residues. The CDR3 nucleotides are TGTGCCAGCTCACCCCCCAGCCCGGGGAAAGCTTTCTTT. This codes for CASSPPSPGKAFF.

This chain uses TRBV6-6 with TRBJ1-1; no firm D call. This CDR3 comprises 16 residues. CDR1 and CDR2 (germline): MNHNY, SVGAGI (reference sequence). V was shortened by 5 bases and J by 4 bases, with 20 bases between the two germline ends. CDR3 protein: CASSTPEAGGSTEAFF. CDR3 in DNA: TGTGCCAGCAGTACACCCGAGGCGGGAGGAAGCACTGAAGCTTTCTTT.